One sample yielded the 23 T cell receptor beta chains listed below, sequenced in a study of neurological immune-mediated disorders. TCRdb itself ran the 5' RACE reads through MiXCR, one entry per CDR3 protein. The sample has around 49,000 distinct CDR3 sequences, roughly 10% seen once. Time point: longitudinal time-point 1 (baseline). The sequencing sample was made of PBMCs. These receptors all come from a woman aged 35 to 49 in good health.

This clonotype has ten or more counts. The genes are TRBV20-1 and TRBJ2-3; TRBD2 matches 11 bases. Germline V gene data show CDR1 as DFQATT and CDR2 as SNEGSKA (reference sequence). The J segment lost 7 bases and the V segment lost 4 bases, leaving 13 bases of the junction unmatched. The length of the CDR3 is 16 residues. CDR3 sequence reads: CSAIPPLAGASNTQYF. The DNA of the CDR3 is TGCAGTGCTATACCCCCACTAGCGGGAGCATCTAATACGCAGTATTTT.

Regarding this clonotype: A much more abundant neighbour one base away suggests this may be a read error. V usage is TRBV15 and J usage is TRBJ2-7; D might be TRBD1 (5 bases). This CDR3 region has 16 residues. Germline CDR1 LNHNV, CDR2 YYDKDF (reference sequence). CDR3 bases: TGTGCCACCAGCAGAGGACTTTTTGGGGCCGCCTACGACCAGTACTTC. Protein: CATSRGLFGAAYDQYF.

This clonotype was seen at least ten times. The chain has TRBV12-3 or TRBV12-4 and TRBJ2-1; TRBD2 matches at 16 bases. V shed 6 bases and J 4 bases; nucleotides not matched to a gene: 9. The CDR3 length is 18 residues. The CDR3 spells CASSPGLAGGPGYNEQFF. DNA of the CDR3: TGTGCCAGCAGCCCGGGACTAGCGGGAGGGCCTGGTTACAATGAGCAGTTCTTC.

This clonotype was observed at least ten times. The genes are TRBV10-3 and TRBJ1-1; 7 bases are a match to TRBD1. V trimming: 6 bases; J trimming: 1 base; junction bases outside the gene matches: 5. Germline loops: CDR1 ENHRY, CDR2 SYGVKD. The CDR3 totals 14 residues. The CDR3 reads CAIRRDSSNTEAFF. CDR3 coding DNA: TGTGCCATCAGGCGGGACAGCTCGAACACTGAAGCTTTCTTT.

In this sample, this clonotype turned up many times. The chain couples TRBV7-9 to TRBJ2-3; D uncertain. Germline V gene lookup returns CDR1 SEHNR and CDR2 FQNEAQ (reference sequence). The CDR3 runs to 14 residues. V was shortened by 2 bases and J by 1 base, with 7 bases between the two germline ends. The CDR3 loop is CASSLSIGTDTQYF. The CDR3, as DNA: TGTGCCAGCAGCTTATCCATAGGCACAGATACGCAGTATTTT.

This clonotype has a count of ten or more. The J gene is TRBJ1-1, the V gene TRBV7-2, with D possibly being TRBD1 (5 bases). This CDR3 contains 16 residues. Germline CDR1 SGHTA, CDR2 FQGNSA. The ends were cut back, 5 bases at V and 1 base at J, with 17 bases in the middle. The CDR3 DNA sequence: TGTGCCAGCAGCCTCCACCTGGGGCGTGGGAACACTGAAGCTTTCTTT. Residues: CASSLHLGRGNTEAFF.

In this sample, this clonotype is medium-sized (0.01 to 0.1%). V usage is TRBV14 and J usage is TRBJ1-1; D is undetermined. The germline V and J ends were trimmed by 3 bases and 0 bases, with 5 bases remaining between them. Germline lookup yields CDR1 SGHDN and CDR2 FVKESK. CDR3 length: 13 residues. CDR3 in amino acids: CASSHGVNTEAFF. The CDR3 DNA follows: TGTGCCAGCAGCCATGGGGTGAACACTGAAGCTTTCTTT.

There are many counts of this clonotype. The gene calls are TRBV6-5 and TRBJ1-6, with TRBD1 identical over 10 bases. Germline V lookup: CDR1 MNHEY, CDR2 SVGAGI. The CDR3 length is 16 residues. The V segment lost 2 bases and the J segment 7 bases; nucleotides outside the gene matches: 5. CDR3 bases: TGTGCCAGCAGTTACCTAAAGGACAGGGGGAATTCACCCCTCCACTTT. Amino acid sequence: CASSYLKDRGNSPLHF.

This clonotype was picked up many times. The chain joins TRBV5-1 to TRBJ2-7; D is possibly TRBD2 (8 bases). Germline values: CDR1 SGHRS, CDR2 YFSETQ. This CDR3 contains 15 residues. The V end lost 3 bases, the J end lost 6 bases, and 19 bases lay between the germline ends. CDR3 in DNA: TGCGCCAGCAGCTCGGGGGGGACAGTGTTCGGCGAGCAGTACTTC. It codes for CASSSGGTVFGEQYF.

This clonotype came up many times. The chain combines TRBV12-3 or TRBV12-4 with TRBJ2-5; 7 positions match TRBD1. The CDR3 is made up of 15 amino acids. V dropped 5 bases and J dropped 5; count of bases not matched to a gene: 11. The CDR3 DNA sequence: TGTGCCAGCAGTCCAGGGGAGACAGGGACGGAGACCCAGTACTTC. This sequence encodes CASSPGETGTETQYF.

To note about this clonotype: A much larger clone lies one base from this, so it may be a read error. The chain recombines TRBV2 with TRBJ2-6; no firm D call. This CDR3 contains 13 residues. The V and J ends lost 4 bases and 6 bases respectively, with 7 bases between them. Per the germline V gene, CDR1 is SNHLY and CDR2 is FYNNEI. The CDR3: CASSVDVANVLTF. The CDR3 bases are TGTGCCAGCAGTGTTGACGTGGCCAACGTCCTGACTTTC.

The chain uses TRBV5-1 and TRBJ2-1, with D uncertain. Germline assignment: CDR1 SGHRS and CDR2 YFSETQ. Trimming left V 6 bases short and J 6 bases short, with 13 bases between. The CDR3 totals 13 residues. CDR3 loop: CASKGLTGNEQFF. The CDR3 nucleotides read TGCGCCAGCAAGGGATTGACGGGCAATGAGCAGTTCTTC.

With regard to this clonotype: This may be a read error: a much more frequent sequence differs by one nucleotide. This sequence joins TRBV4-3 and TRBJ2-7; 10 bases match TRBD2. CDR3 size: 15 residues. Germline CDR1 and CDR2: LGHNA and YSLEER. Trimming took 1 base from V and 3 from J; bases not matched to a gene: 3. CDR3 region: CASSQASGSNYEQYF. The DNA for the CDR3 is TGCGCCAGCAGCCAAGCTAGCGGGAGTAACTACGAGCAGTACTTC.

In its sample, this clonotype was seen many times. The chain joins TRBV6-2 or TRBV6-3 to TRBJ2-2; 8 bases map to TRBD2. Trimming removed 8 bases from V and 4 bases from J; junction bases left unmatched: 9. CDR1 is MNHEY and CDR2 is SVGEGT in the germline V gene. This CDR3 spans 15 amino acids. This CDR3 reads CASHSASGSTGELFF. CDR3 coding DNA: TGTGCCAGCCACTCGGCCAGCGGGAGCACCGGGGAGCTGTTTTTT.

Note on this clonotype: At one end, the junction sequence differs from germline, possibly due to a read error. The gene calls are TRBV5-1 and TRBJ2-7; 8 bases align to TRBD1. Germline assignment: CDR1 SGHRS and CDR2 YFSETQ. The CDR3 loop spans 14 amino acids. The CDR3 DNA reads as TGCGGCAGCAGCTCAGGGGGCCGAACCTACGAGCAGTACTTC. Protein sequence: CGSSSGGRTYEQYF.

Ten or more counts support this clonotype. The V and J genes are TRBV6-4 and TRBJ2-3; 8 nucleotides line up with TRBD2. After removal of 6 bases from V and 5 bases from J, the junction contained 7 bases not matched to a gene. This CDR3 has 14 residues. Germline V CDR1 and CDR2: MRHNA, SNTAGT. CDR3 residues: CASSAGLAGDTQYF. The CDR3 coding sequence is TGTGCCAGCAGCGCCGGACTAGCTGGAGATACGCAGTATTTT.

This clonotype was seen many times. The chain links TRBV24-1 to TRBJ2-2; no firm D call. Looked up from germline, CDR1 is KGHDR and CDR2 is SFDVKD. Trimming took off 1 base at V and 0 bases at J, with 8 bases between the two ends. The CDR3 totals 16 residues. CDR3 DNA sequence: TGTGCCACCAGTGATTTCTCCGATTCGAACACCGGGGAGCTGTTTTTT. Protein: CATSDFSDSNTGELFF.

Many counts were recorded for this clonotype. V is TRBV5-1 and J is TRBJ2-2; no reliable D call. This CDR3 is 15 amino acids long. V was trimmed by 4 bases and J by 5 bases, leaving 15 bases between them. Germline values: CDR1 SGHRS, CDR2 YFSETQ. CDR3 sequence: CASSHRSSLTGELFF. The CDR3 DNA sequence: TGCGCCAGCAGCCATAGGAGTAGTCTGACCGGGGAGCTGTTTTTT.

This clonotype has ten or more counts. The CDR3 sequence is CASRPPQEPYNSPLHF. In DNA form, the CDR3 reads TGCGCCAGCAGGCCCCCACAGGAACCCTATAATTCACCCCTCCACTTT. This rearrangement joins TRBV4-1 to TRBJ1-6; D might be TRBD1 (5 bases). V was pared by 6 bases and J by 2 bases, with 14 bases between. The germline V gene encodes CDR1 MGHRA and CDR2 YSYEKL. CDR3 length equals 16 residues.

This clonotype was detected many times. The rearrangement joins TRBV5-1 to TRBJ2-2; 10 bases match TRBD1. V was clipped by 1 base and J by 6 bases; unmatched bases: 3. Germline V CDR1 and CDR2: SGHRS, YFSETQ. CDR3 length equals 15 residues. CDR3 sequence: CASSLRDRGSGELFF. The CDR3 bases are TGCGCCAGCAGCTTGAGGGACAGGGGTTCCGGGGAGCTGTTTTTT.

At least ten counts were recorded for this clonotype. The chain couples TRBV20-1 to TRBJ1-4; TRBD1 might be the D (6 bases). The germline V gene has CDR1 DFQATT and CDR2 SNEGSKA (reference sequence). Trimming cost V 2 bases and J 7 bases, with 23 bases left between them. This CDR3 region has 17 residues. The CDR3 DNA is TGCAGTGCTAGAAAGACCCCCGGGGGCATTAAAGGTGAAAAACTGTTTTTT. It translates to CSARKTPGGIKGEKLFF.

There are many counts of this clonotype. The chain uses TRBV15 and TRBJ2-5, with 9 bases aligning to TRBD2. CDR3 length equals 15 residues. The germline gives CDR1 LNHNV, CDR2 YYDKDF (reference sequence). With V trimmed by 3 bases and J by 1 base, 3 bases remained unmatched. Written as DNA, the CDR3 is TGTGCCACCAGCAGCTTGCGGGGGGGCCAAGAGACCCAGTACTTC. Encoded protein: CATSSLRGGQETQYF.

On this clonotype itself: This may come from a read error, since a much larger clone is one base off. The chain combines TRBV10-3 with TRBJ2-3; 16 bases are a match to TRBD2. Per the germline V gene, CDR1 is ENHRY and CDR2 is SYGVKD. V dropped 10 bases and J dropped 7; count of bases not matched to a gene: 20. The CDR3 loop spans 19 amino acids. The CDR3 nucleotides read TGTGCCACCGGAACGGGACTAGCGGGAGGGCCGGTGGTGTCATATACGCAGTATTTT. Its protein product is CATGTGLAGGPVVSYTQYF.